A selection of T cell receptor beta chains follows, all from one sample in a study of T cells in Graves' hyperthyroidism and ophthalmopathy. Via MiXCR, TCRdb re-called the multiplex PCR reads, giving one row per CDR3 protein. Of around 210,000 distinct CDR3 sequences detected, about a sixth appear once; the ten largest clones hold roughly 50%. Sequencing was performed on blood. These receptors all come from a woman aged 45 to 65 with Graves' hyperthyroidism. Each CDR3 is given with its conserved first and last residue. A D gene is named only where the DNA matches it firmly. The listing skips clone size in some rows; elsewhere it reads once, few, many or a size class.

v_call: TRBV5-1
d_call: TRBD2
j_call: TRBJ2-1
clone_size: -
cdr3_nt: TGCGCCAGCGCCAGGGAGACAGCGGGACACAATGAGCAGTTCTTC
cdr3_aa: CASARETAGHNEQFF

v_call: TRBV4-1
d_call: TRBD2
j_call: TRBJ2-7
clone_size: many
cdr3_nt: TGCGCCAGCAGCCAAGTAGCGGGTGAATGGGGCCCCTACGAGCAGTACTTC
cdr3_aa: CASSQVAGEWGPYEQYF

v_call: TRBV28
d_call: -
j_call: TRBJ2-7
clone_size: -
cdr3_nt: TGTGCCAGCAGATTCCCAAGCTCCTACGAGCAGTACTTC
cdr3_aa: CASRFPSSYEQYF

v_call: TRBV5-4
d_call: TRBD2
j_call: TRBJ2-1
clone_size: -
cdr3_nt: TGTGCCAGCAGCTTGCCGCCACTCGCGGGAGGGCCCTACAATGAGCAGTTCTTC
cdr3_aa: CASSLPPLAGGPYNEQFF

v_call: TRBV20-1
d_call: TRBD2
j_call: TRBJ2-3
clone_size: -
cdr3_nt: TGCAGTGCTAGAGATGAGGGAGGGAGCACAGATACGCAGTATTTT
cdr3_aa: CSARDEGGSTDTQYF

v_call: TRBV20-1
d_call: TRBD2
j_call: TRBJ2-1
clone_size: few
cdr3_nt: TGCAGTGCTAGAGATGGGGCTAGCGGGAGGAGTCCCTACAATGAGCAGTTCTTC
cdr3_aa: CSARDGASGRSPYNEQFF

v_call: TRBV5-1
d_call: TRBD2
j_call: TRBJ2-7
clone_size: many
cdr3_nt: TGCGCCAGCAGCCGGGGGGGGGCCCTCTCCTACGAGCAGTACTTC
cdr3_aa: CASSRGGALSYEQYF

v_call: TRBV28
d_call: -
j_call: TRBJ1-1
clone_size: -
cdr3_nt: TGTGCCAGCAGGCGTTACCGACAGGAGAAGAACACTGAAGCTTTCTTT
cdr3_aa: CASRRYRQEKNTEAFF

v_call: TRBV13
d_call: TRBD2
j_call: TRBJ2-1
clone_size: many
cdr3_nt: TGTGCCAGCAGCCCCTTACGTTGGACTAGCGGCAATGAGCAGTTCTTC
cdr3_aa: CASSPLRWTSGNEQFF

v_call: TRBV6-1
d_call: TRBD2
j_call: TRBJ2-3
clone_size: -
cdr3_nt: TGTGCCAGCAGTGAAGGACTAGCGGGAGGAGATACGCAGTATTTT
cdr3_aa: CASSEGLAGGDTQYF

v_call: TRBV3-1
d_call: -
j_call: TRBJ2-7
clone_size: few
cdr3_nt: TGTGCCAGCAGCCCTACGACAAACAGTATTGGGCAGTACTTC
cdr3_aa: CASSPTTNSIGQYF

v_call: TRBV11-2
d_call: TRBD2
j_call: TRBJ2-7
clone_size: many
cdr3_nt: TGTGCCAGCAGCACCCGACTAGCGGGGACCTACGAGCAGTACTTC
cdr3_aa: CASSTRLAGTYEQYF

v_call: TRBV27
d_call: -
j_call: TRBJ1-2
clone_size: many
cdr3_nt: TGTGCCAGCAGTCCCTCCTGGGGGCTAGACTATGGCTACACCTTC
cdr3_aa: CASSPSWGLDYGYTF